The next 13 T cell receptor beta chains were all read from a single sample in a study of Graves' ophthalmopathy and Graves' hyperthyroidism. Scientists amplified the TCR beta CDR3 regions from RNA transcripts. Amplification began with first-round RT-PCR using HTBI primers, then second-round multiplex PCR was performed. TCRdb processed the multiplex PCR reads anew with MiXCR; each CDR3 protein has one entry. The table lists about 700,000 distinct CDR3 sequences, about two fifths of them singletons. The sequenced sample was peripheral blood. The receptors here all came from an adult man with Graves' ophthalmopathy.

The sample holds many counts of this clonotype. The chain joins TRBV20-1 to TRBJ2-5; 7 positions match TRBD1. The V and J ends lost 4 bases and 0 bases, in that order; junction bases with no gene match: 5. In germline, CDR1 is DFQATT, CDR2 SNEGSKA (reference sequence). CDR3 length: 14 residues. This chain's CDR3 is CSAMSGQYQETQYF. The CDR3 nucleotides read TGCAGTGCTATGTCGGGACAGTACCAAGAGACCCAGTACTTC.

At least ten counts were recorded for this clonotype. Here the CDR3 reads CASSGSVVGQPQHF. CDR3 DNA sequence: TGTGCCAGCAGTGGTTCCGTGGTGGGTCAGCCCCAGCATTTT. This sequence joins TRBV6-1 and TRBJ1-5; D call uncertain. Germline CDR1 is MNHNS and CDR2 is SASEGT. V lost 4 bases and J 6 bases, leaving 13 bases between the germline ends. The CDR3 runs to 14 residues.

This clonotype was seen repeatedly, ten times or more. CDR3 sequence: CASRALDSNQPQHF. The CDR3 bases are TGTGCCAGCAGGGCCCTAGATAGCAATCAGCCCCAGCATTTT. This sequence joins TRBV2 and TRBJ1-5; D is uncertain. V lost 6 bases and J 0 bases, leaving 9 bases between the germline ends. From germline, CDR1 is SNHLY and CDR2 FYNNEI. The CDR3 is made up of 14 amino acids.

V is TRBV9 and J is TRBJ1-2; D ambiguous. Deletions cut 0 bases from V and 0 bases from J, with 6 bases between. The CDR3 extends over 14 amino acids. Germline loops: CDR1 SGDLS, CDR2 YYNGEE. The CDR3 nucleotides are TGTGCCAGCAGCGTAGGCAGTGCTAACTATGGCTACACCTTC. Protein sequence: CASSVGSANYGYTF.

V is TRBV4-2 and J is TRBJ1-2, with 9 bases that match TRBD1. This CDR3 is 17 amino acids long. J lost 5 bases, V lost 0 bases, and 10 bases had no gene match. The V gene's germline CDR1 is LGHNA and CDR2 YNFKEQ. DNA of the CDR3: TGTGCCAGCAGCCAAGATCTCGTGGACAGGGGACGTTATGGCTACACCTTC. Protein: CASSQDLVDRGRYGYTF.

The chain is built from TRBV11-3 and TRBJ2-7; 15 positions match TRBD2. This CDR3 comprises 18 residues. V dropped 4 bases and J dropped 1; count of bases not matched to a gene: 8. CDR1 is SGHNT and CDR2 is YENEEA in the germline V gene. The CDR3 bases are TGTGCCAGCAGCTCCCCGGGACTAGCGGGAGGAAAGTCCTACGAGCAGTACTTC. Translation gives CASSSPGLAGGKSYEQYF. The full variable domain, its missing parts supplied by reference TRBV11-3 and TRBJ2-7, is EAGVVQSPRYKIIEKKQPVAFWCNPISGHNTLYWYLQNLGQGPELLIRYENEEAVDDSQLPKDRFSAERLKGVDSTLKIQPAELGDSAVYLCASSSPGLAGGKSYEQYFGPGTRLTVT.

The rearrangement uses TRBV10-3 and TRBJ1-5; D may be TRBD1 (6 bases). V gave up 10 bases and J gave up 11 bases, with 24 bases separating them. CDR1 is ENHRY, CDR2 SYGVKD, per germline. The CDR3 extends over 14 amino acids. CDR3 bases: TGTGCCACTACCGGAGGGAGGGACACCGGGGCCCAGCATTTT. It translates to CATTGGRDTGAQHF.

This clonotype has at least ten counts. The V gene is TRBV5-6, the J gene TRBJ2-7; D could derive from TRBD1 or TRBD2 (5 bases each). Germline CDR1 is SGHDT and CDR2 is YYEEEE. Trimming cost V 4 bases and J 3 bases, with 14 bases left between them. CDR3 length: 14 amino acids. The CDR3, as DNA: TGTGCCAGCAGCCGCCGGGACGGACGCTACGAGCAGTACTTC. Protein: CASSRRDGRYEQYF.

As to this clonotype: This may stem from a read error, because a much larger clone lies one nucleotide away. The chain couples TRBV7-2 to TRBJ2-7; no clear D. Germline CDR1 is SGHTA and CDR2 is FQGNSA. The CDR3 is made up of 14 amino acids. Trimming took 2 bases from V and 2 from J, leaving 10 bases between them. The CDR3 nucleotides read TGTGCCAGCAGCTTAAATGCGGAAGCCTACGAGCAGTACTTC. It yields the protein CASSLNAEAYEQYF.

DNA of the CDR3: TGTGCCGGCACCGGGACAGGTGGCGTCTCTGGAAACACCATATATTTT. Amino acids: CAGTGTGGVSGNTIYF. V and J are TRBV12-3 or TRBV12-4 and TRBJ1-3, with 8 positions matching TRBD1. The ends lost 11 bases at V and 0 bases at J; junction bases unmatched: 12. The CDR3 consists of 16 residues.

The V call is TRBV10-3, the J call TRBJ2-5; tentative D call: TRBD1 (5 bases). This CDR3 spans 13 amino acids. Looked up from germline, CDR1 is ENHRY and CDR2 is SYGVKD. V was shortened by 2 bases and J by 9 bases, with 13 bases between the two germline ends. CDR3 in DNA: TGTGCCATCAGTGAGCAGGGCCACGGATCCCAGTACTTC. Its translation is CAISEQGHGSQYF.

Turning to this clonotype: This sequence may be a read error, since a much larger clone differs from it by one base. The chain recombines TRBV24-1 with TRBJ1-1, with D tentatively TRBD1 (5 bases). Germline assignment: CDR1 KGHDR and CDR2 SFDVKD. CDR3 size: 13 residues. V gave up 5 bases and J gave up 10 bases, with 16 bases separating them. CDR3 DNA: TGTGCCACCAGTGTCACAGGCAGGTCTCGAGCTTTCTTT. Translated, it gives CATSVTGRSRAFF.

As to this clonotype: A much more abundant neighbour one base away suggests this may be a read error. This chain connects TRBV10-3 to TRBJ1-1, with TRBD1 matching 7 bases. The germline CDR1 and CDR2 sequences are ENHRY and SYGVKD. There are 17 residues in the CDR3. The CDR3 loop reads CTISESGAGGMNTEAFF. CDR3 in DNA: TGTACCATCAGTGAGTCTGGGGCAGGGGGTATGAACACTGAAGCTTTCTTT.